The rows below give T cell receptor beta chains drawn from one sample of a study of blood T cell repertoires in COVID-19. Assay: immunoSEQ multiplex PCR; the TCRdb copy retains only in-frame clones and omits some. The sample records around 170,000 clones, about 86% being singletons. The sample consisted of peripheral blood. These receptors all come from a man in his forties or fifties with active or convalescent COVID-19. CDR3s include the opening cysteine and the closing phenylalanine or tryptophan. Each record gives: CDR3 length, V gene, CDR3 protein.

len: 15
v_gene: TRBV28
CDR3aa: CASSPGRLNTGELFF

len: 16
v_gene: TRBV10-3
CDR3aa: CAITPERQINNYGYTF

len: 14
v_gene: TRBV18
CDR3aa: CASSPPGAYNEQFF

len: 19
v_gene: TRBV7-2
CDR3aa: CASSHPTELAGDRTDTQYF

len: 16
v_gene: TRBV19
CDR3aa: CASSKGLTVTTGELFF

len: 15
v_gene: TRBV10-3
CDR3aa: CATLTTSGDYNEQFF

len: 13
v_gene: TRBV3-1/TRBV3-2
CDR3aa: CASSQVGVHGYTF

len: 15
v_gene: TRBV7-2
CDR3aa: CASSWKTSGRETQYF

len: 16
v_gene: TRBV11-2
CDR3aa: CASSSVGLAGSYEQYF

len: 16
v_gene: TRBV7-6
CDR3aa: CASSLAYGRAGNEQFF

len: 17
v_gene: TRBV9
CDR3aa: CASSVIAIQGLNYGYTF

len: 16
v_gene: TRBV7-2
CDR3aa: CASSFPGQASLYEQYF

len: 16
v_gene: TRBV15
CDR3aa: CATSRKMQADNSPLHF

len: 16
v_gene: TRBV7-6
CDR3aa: CASSSQPGQGAGEQYF

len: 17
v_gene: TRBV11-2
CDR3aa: CASSLAGTSGSTDTQYF

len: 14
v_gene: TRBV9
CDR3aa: CASSVGTGNTEAFF

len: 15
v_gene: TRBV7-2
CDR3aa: CASSLNRGSTGELFF

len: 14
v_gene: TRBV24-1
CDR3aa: CATSDKGGKNIQYF

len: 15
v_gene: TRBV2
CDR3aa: CASSELRVSNQPQHF

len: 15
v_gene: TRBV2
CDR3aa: CASKDPSGRAGEQFF

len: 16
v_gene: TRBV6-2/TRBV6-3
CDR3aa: CASSFTAGLGFTEAFF

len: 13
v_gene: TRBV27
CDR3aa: CASRMIAGYEQYF

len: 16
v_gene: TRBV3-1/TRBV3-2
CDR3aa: CASSPPHGGAYNEQFF

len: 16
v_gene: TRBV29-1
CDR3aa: CSVSGQGPSGANVLTF

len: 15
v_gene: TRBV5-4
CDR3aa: CASSLGGRGQETQYF

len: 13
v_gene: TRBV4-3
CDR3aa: CASSQEYGWEAFF

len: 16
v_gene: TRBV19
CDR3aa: CASIGTGLTMNTEAFF

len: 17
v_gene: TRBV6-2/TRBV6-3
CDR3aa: CASSYTSGQGRGDEQFF

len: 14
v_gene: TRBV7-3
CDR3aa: CASSLTSGTDTQYF

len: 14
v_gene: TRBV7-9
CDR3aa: CASSSSTGAQPQHF

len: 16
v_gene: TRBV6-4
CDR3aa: CASSDQLGTGDYGYTF

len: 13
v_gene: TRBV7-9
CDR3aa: CASWGTSAETQYF

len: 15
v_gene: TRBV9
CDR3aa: CASSVEAGNSHEQYF

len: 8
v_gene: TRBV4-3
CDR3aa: CASHLAGF

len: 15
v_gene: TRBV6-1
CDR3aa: CASSEVSDSNQPQHF

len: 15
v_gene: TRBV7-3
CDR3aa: CASSLRGGDTGELFF

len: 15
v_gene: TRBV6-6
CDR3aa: CASSYESSGANVLTF

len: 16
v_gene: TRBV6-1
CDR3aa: CASSELPGTGGVTQYF

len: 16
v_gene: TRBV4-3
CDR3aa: CASSPSLGNMNTEAFF

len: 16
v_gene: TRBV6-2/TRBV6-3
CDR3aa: CASSQRVSTNTGELFF

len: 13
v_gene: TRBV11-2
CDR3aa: CASSLVRGQPQHF

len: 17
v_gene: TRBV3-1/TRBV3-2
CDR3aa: CASRGAQGISSYNEQFF

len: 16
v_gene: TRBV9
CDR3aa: CASSGARSAGDNEQFF

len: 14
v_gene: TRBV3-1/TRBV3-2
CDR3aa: CASSQAISNQPQHF

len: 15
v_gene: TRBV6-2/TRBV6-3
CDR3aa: CAVSPGQGGNQPQHF

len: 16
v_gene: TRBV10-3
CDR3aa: CAISATGGGGNQPQHF

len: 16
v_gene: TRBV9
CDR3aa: CASSPGTSGAMGELFF

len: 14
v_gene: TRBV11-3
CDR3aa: CASSSFRGTGELFF

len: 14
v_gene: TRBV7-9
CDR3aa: CASSYGQGGYEQYF

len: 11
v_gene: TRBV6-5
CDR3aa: CASRRDYGYTF

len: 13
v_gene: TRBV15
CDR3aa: CATSREDGNELFF

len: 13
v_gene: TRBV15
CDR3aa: CATSRDLRDTQYF

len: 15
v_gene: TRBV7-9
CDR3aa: CASSNSPGEGETQYF

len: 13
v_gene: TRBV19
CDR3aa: CASNVRDNQPQHF

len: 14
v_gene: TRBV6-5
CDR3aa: CASRGGGNTGELFF

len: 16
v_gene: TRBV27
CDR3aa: CASSVQGPHLSEKLFF

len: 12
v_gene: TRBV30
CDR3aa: CAWSPPENTQYF